This T cell receptor (beta chain) was recovered during a study of T cells in Graves' hyperthyroidism and ophthalmopathy. V was pared by 1 base and J by 6 bases, with 7 bases between. Germline lookup yields CDR1 SGHNT and CDR2 YYREEE (reference sequence). The CDR3 has 13 amino acids. Study-level results: Blood also showed most of the thyroid clonotypes that were expanded above 0.001.

TCR beta CDR3 region amplification was performed from RNA transcripts. First-round RT-PCR with HTBI primers amplified the TCR CDR3 region. TCRdb ran MiXCR on the multiplex PCR reads and lists one entry per CDR3 protein. The sample carries 95,000 to 110,000 distinct CDR3 sequences, approximately 15% recorded once. This clonotype was counted ten times or more. Its antigen remains unidentified. Source material: blood. V gene TRBV5-4 combines with J gene TRBJ2-2, with D maybe TRBD2 (6 bases). This TCR was sampled from a woman aged 45-59 years with Graves' hyperthyroidism. DNA for the CDR3: TGTGCCAGCAGCTTGCGGGAGTCCGGGGAGCTGTTTTTT. Its protein product is CASSLRESGELFF.